Described below is a single T cell receptor beta chain sequence and its context. Its specificity is not known. The source material, RNA transcripts, was used to amplify TCR beta CDR3 regions. First-round RT-PCR targeting the TCR CDR3 was performed with the HTBI primer set. One entry per CDR3 protein, called by TCRdb with MiXCR from the multiplex PCR reads. The sample contains a few hundred thousand distinct CDR3 sequences, over 35% of which appear only once. The data were obtained in a study of T cells in Graves' hyperthyroidism and ophthalmopathy. General study points: Appearing also in blood were most of the thyroid clonotypes expanded above 0.001.

On the basis of clinical symptoms, serum thyroxine and TRAb, thyroid ultrasound and orbital computed tomography, diagnoses were made. Germline CDR1 and CDR2: SQVTM and ANQGSEA. This CDR3 is built from 12 residues. V gave up 4 bases and J gave up 4 bases, with 5 bases separating them. The receptor's source is an adult woman with Graves' disease, either hyperthyroidism or ophthalmopathy (not recorded which). This chain connects TRBV29-1 to TRBJ2-6; no clear D gene. Specimen: peripheral blood or thyroid tissue (not recorded which). CDR3 region: CSVGGGANVLTF. The CDR3 coding sequence is TGCAGCGTTGGAGGAGGGGCCAACGTCCTGACTTTC. The full variable domain, completed using reference TRBV29-1 and TRBJ2-6, is SAVISQKPSRDICQRGTSLTIQCQVDSQVTMMFWYRQQPGQSLTLIATANQGSEATYESGFVIDKFPISRPNLTFSTLTVSNMSPEDSSIYLCSVGGGANVLTFGAGSRLTVL.